This T cell receptor beta chain is drawn from a study of shared clonotypes between healthy human individuals. Per the original methods: In the immunoSEQ data, sequences were junction-only and lacked quality scores, so filtering differed. Method: immunoSEQ multiplex PCR; TCRdb's copy keeps in-frame clones and lacks some. For V, J and clone size, that table is used; D and trimming come from the DNA. The sample carries 650,000 to 700,000 clones, 90% recorded once. Trimming shortened V by 1 base and J by 3 bases, and 7 bases separated the two germline ends. CDR1 SGHNT and CDR2 YENEEA come from the germline V gene. The CDR3 totals 14 residues. This clone was observed a single time.

This sequence joins TRBV11-3 and TRBJ2-1, with no clear D. The TCR originated in a man aged 18-30 years in good health. Some clones in this sample may be carry-over from other donors' samples. Specimen: memory CD8+ T cells from PBMCs. Described subset: CD45RO+ cells pooled with CCR7-negative TemRA cells. The CDR3 nucleotides read TGTGCCAGCAGCTTAGGTGGCGACTACAATGAGCAGTTCTTC. It codes for CASSLGGDYNEQFF.